One sample yielded the 14 T cell receptor beta chains listed below, sequenced in a study of shared clonotypes between healthy human individuals. This table comes from immunoSEQ multiplex PCR, and its TCRdb copy is limited to in-frame clones, with some not included. In the table there are approximately 350,000 clones, around 96% of which are singletons. The sample comprised memory CD8+ T cells sorted from blood. Indicated subset: CD45RO+ cells pooled with CCR7-negative TemRA cells. The receptors shown here come from a man aged 25 to 45 in good health.

The chain employs TRBV19 and TRBJ1-5; 8 nucleotides line up with TRBD1. Trimming removed 6 bases from V and 0 bases from J; junction bases left unmatched: 4. Per germline, CDR1 LNHDA and CDR2 SQIVND (reference sequence). This CDR3 is 15 amino acids long. In nucleotides, the CDR3 is TGTGCCAGTAGGCGGACAGGGAATAGCAATCAGCCCCAGCATTTT. It encodes CASRRTGNSNQPQHF.

The chain carries TRBV5-6 and TRBJ2-3; the match to TRBD2 covers 11 bases. CDR3 length equals 16 residues. Germline V lookup: CDR1 SGHDT, CDR2 YYEEEE. Losses at the gene ends were 4 bases for V and 1 base for J; bases not matched to a gene: 5. The CDR3 sequence: CASSALLAGGTDTQYF. CDR3 nucleotide sequence: TGTGCCAGCAGCGCCCTACTAGCGGGGGGCACAGATACGCAGTATTTT.

The V call is TRBV10-3, the J call TRBJ2-7; 10 bases fit TRBD2. The V segment lost 0 bases and the J segment 6 bases; nucleotides outside the gene matches: 5. The germline V gene encodes CDR1 ENHRY and CDR2 SYGVKD. The CDR3 is 15 amino acids. This chain's CDR3 is CAISESASGSGEQYF. The CDR3 DNA sequence: TGTGCCATCAGTGAGTCGGCTAGCGGGAGTGGCGAGCAGTACTTC.

V gene TRBV28 combines with J gene TRBJ2-3; possible D gene TRBD1, 6 bases. V lost 3 bases and J 0 bases, leaving 19 bases between the germline ends. Germline CDR1 reads MDHEN; CDR2 reads SYDVKM. The CDR3 has 18 residues. CDR3 loop: CASSFGQGWQMSTDTQYF. The CDR3 nucleotides are TGTGCCAGCAGTTTCGGGCAGGGGTGGCAGATGAGCACAGATACGCAGTATTTT.

The CDR3 spells CASSSGTSGLYEQYF. DNA for the CDR3: TGTGCCAGCAGTTCGGGGACTAGCGGGCTCTACGAGCAGTACTTC. The rearrangement joins TRBV27 to TRBJ2-7, with 12 bases lining up with TRBD2. Germline CDR1 is MNHEY and CDR2 is SMNVEV (reference sequence). V was pared by 4 bases and J by 3 bases, with 4 bases of the junction left unmatched. This CDR3 contains 15 residues.

The chain couples TRBV9 to TRBJ2-1; 11 bases are a match to TRBD2. This CDR3 comprises 15 residues. Germline-derived CDR1 and CDR2 are SGDLS and YYNGEE. Germline trimming cut 3 bases from V and 5 bases from J; bases unmatched to any gene: 4. This CDR3 is CASSAGLAVNNEQFF. As DNA, the CDR3 is TGTGCCAGCAGCGCGGGACTAGCGGTTAACAATGAGCAGTTCTTC.

The chain employs TRBV28 and TRBJ1-2, with unresolved D. The CDR3 extends over 11 amino acids. V was clipped by 4 bases and J by 8 bases, with 8 bases between them. Germline V gene data show CDR1 as MDHEN and CDR2 as SYDVKM. The DNA of the CDR3 is TGTGCCAGCAGTTCGGGCTTGGGCTACACCTTC. It codes for CASSSGLGYTF.

The rearrangement joins TRBV2 to TRBJ1-5, with 7 bases that match TRBD1. With 7 bases clipped from V and 4 bases from J, the junction kept 10 bases outside the gene matches. The length of the CDR3 is 15 residues. Germline V CDR1 and CDR2: SNHLY, FYNNEI. This CDR3 is CASKEEQGQNQPQHF. In DNA form, the CDR3 reads TGTGCCAGCAAGGAGGAACAGGGGCAGAATCAGCCCCAGCATTTT.

As DNA, the CDR3 is TGTGCCAGCAGCTTAGCGCACTCTGGGGCCAACGTCCTGACTTTC. It codes for CASSLAHSGANVLTF. V is TRBV7-2 and J is TRBJ2-6; unclear D gene. The CDR3 is 15 residues long. Trimming shortened V by 0 bases and J by 0 bases, and 3 bases separated the two germline ends. From germline, CDR1 is SGHTA and CDR2 FQGNSA.

This chain connects TRBV11-2 to TRBJ2-4; no clear D gene. The germline V gene has CDR1 SGHAT and CDR2 FQNNGV. Between the trimmed V and J ends, which lost 2 bases and 8 bases, there was a span of 13 bases. The CDR3 covers 14 residues. CDR3 bases: TGTGCCAGCAGCTTACGGGTCGAAAGGGACATTCAGTACTTC. Protein: CASSLRVERDIQYF.

This clone was observed once. The genes are TRBV18 and TRBJ1-5; 7 bases line up with TRBD1. With 4 bases clipped from V and 6 bases from J, the junction kept 12 bases outside the gene matches. The CDR3 is made up of 16 amino acids. Looked up from germline, CDR1 is KGHSH and CDR2 is LQKENI. CDR3 nucleotide sequence: TGTGCCAGCTCACAAGGATCGGGGGCAGGGGGTCAGCCCCAGCATTTT. Its translation: CASSQGSGAGGQPQHF.

The count of this clone is one. This sequence joins TRBV7-9 and TRBJ2-1; D possibly corresponds to TRBD1 (5 bases). Trimming removed 3 bases from V and 0 bases from J, with 12 bases in between. The germline V gene encodes CDR1 SEHNR and CDR2 FQNEAQ (reference sequence). The CDR3 extends over 16 amino acids. The CDR3 protein is CASSFQGGSSYNEQFF. The CDR3 DNA follows: TGTGCCAGCAGCTTCCAGGGTGGTAGCTCCTACAATGAGCAGTTCTTC.

The V gene is TRBV25-1, the J gene TRBJ2-7; no clear D. Germline CDR1 and CDR2: MGHDK and SYGVNS. CDR3 length: 14 residues. V gave up 9 bases and J gave up 0 bases, with 15 bases separating them. The CDR3 DNA sequence: TGTGCCAGAACTCCTACAAGCAGCTCCTACGAGCAGTACTTC. Encoded protein: CARTPTSSSYEQYF.

This chain joins TRBV25-1 and TRBJ2-2; 11 bases are shared with TRBD2. Per the germline V gene, CDR1 is MGHDK and CDR2 is SYGVNS. The CDR3 sequence is 15 residues long. V lost 6 bases and J lost 8; bases outside the gene matches: 8. The CDR3 nucleotides are TGTGCCAGCAGCGAAAGACTAGCGGGATCAGGGGAGCTGTTTTTT. It specifies CASSERLAGSGELFF.